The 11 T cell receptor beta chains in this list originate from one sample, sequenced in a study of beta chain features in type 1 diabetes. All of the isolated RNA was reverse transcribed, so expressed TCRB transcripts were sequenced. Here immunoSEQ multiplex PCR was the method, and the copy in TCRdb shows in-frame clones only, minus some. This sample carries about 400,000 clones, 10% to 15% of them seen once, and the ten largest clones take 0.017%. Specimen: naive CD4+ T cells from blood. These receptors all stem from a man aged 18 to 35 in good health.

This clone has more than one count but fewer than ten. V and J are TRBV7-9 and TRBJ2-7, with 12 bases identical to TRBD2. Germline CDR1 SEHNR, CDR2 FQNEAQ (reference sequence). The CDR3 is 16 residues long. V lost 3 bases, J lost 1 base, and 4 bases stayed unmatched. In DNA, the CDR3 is TGTGCCAGCAGCTTCCCCGGGACTAGCGGGTCCTACGAGCAGTACTTC. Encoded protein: CASSFPGTSGSYEQYF.

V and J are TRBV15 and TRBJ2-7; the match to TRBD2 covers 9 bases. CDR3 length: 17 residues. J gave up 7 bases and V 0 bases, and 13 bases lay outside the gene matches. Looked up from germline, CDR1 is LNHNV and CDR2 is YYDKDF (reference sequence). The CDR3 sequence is CATSRDQVAGESGEQYF. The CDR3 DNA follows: TGTGCCACCAGCAGAGATCAGGTAGCGGGAGAATCAGGAGAGCAGTACTTC.

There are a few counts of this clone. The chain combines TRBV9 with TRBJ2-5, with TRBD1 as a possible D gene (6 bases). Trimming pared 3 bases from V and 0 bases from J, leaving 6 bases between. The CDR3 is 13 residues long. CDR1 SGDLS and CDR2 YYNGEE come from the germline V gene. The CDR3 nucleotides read TGTGCCAGCAGCGGGACAGACCAAGAGACCCAGTACTTC. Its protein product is CASSGTDQETQYF.

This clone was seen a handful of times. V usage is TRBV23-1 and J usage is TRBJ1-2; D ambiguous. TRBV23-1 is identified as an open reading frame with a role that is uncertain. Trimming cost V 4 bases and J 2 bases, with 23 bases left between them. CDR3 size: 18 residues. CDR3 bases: TGCGCCAGCAGTCGATTCCGCCACAGCCACCTCAAAAACTATGGCTACACCTTC. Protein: CASSRFRHSHLKNYGYTF.

This chain's CDR3 is CATPRTSGYTGELFF. The CDR3 DNA follows: TGTGCCACCCCACGGACTAGCGGCTACACCGGGGAGCTGTTTTTT. The chain couples TRBV7-2 to TRBJ2-2; TRBD2 matches at 10 bases. CDR1 is SGHTA and CDR2 is FQGNSA in the germline V gene. This CDR3 is 15 amino acids long. V shed 10 bases and J 3 bases; nucleotides not matched to a gene: 8.

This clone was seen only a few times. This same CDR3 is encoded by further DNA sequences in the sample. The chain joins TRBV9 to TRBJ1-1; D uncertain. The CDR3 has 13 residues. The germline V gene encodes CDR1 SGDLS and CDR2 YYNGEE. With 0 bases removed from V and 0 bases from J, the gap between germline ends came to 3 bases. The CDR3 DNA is TGTGCCAGCAGCGTAGTTATGAACACTGAAGCTTTCTTT. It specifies CASSVVMNTEAFF.

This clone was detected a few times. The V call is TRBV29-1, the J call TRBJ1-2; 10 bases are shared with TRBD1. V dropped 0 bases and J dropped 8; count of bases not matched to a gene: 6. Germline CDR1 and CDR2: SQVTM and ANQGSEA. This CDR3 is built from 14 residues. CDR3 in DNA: TGCAGCGTTGAAGAGCGGGACAGGGGCTGGGGCTACACCTTC. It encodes CSVEERDRGWGYTF.

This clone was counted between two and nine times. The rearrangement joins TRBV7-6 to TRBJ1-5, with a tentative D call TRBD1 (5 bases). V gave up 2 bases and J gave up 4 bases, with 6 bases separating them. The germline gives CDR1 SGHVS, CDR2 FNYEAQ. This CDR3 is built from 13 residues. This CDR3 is CASSLHRNQPQHF. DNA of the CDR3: TGTGCCAGCAGCTTACACAGGAATCAGCCCCAGCATTTT. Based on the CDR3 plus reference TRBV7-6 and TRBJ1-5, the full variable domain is GAGVSQSPRYKVTKRGQDVALRCDPISGHVSLYWYRQALGQGPEFLTYFNYEAQQDKSGLPNDRFSAERPEGSISTLTIQRTEQRDSAMYRCASSLHRNQPQHFGDGTRLSIL.

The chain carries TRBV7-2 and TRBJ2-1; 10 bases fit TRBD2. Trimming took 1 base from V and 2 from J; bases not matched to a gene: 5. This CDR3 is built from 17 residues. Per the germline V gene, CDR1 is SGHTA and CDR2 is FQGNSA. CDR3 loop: CASSLVTSGATYNEQFF. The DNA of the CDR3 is TGTGCCAGCAGCTTAGTAACTAGCGGGGCAACCTACAATGAGCAGTTCTTC.

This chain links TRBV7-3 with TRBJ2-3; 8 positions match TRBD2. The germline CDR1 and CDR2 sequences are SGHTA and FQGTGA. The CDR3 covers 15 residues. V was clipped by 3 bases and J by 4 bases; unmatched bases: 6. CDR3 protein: CASSLGSGRADTQYF. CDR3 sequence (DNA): TGTGCCAGCAGCTTGGGGAGCGGGAGAGCAGATACGCAGTATTTT.

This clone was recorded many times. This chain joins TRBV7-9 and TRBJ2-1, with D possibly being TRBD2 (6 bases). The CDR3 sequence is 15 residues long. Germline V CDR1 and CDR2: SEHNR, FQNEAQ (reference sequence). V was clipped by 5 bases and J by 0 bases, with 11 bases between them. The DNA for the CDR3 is TGTGCCAGCAGCACTGGGGGGAGCTCCTACAATGAGCAGTTCTTC. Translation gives CASSTGGSSYNEQFF.